This T cell receptor beta chain was documented in a study of OX40 agonist ivuxolimab in advanced cancers. Study context: As their treatment, patients were administered ivuxolimab, an agonistic anti-OX40 (CD134) antibody. Of mixed ages from about 23 to 79 and averaging about 56 years, the group was approximately 84% male. It was permissible to have had prior anti-PD-1, anti-PD-L1 or anti-CTLA-4 therapy, and around 41% had some.

Sequenced by immunoSEQ multiplex PCR; TCRdb stores in-frame clones only, minus some. The sample lists approximately 66,000 clones, roughly four fifths occurring once. V lost 2 bases and J 5 bases, leaving 12 bases between the germline ends. The CDR3 is made up of 15 amino acids. Germline V gene sequence: CDR1 SEHNR, CDR2 FQNEAQ (reference sequence). The chain uses TRBV7-9 and TRBJ2-2; possibly TRBD2 for D (6 bases). The receptor's source is an adult with an advanced solid tumor such as melanoma, head and neck, liver or kidney cancer. The source material was CD4+ or CD8+ T cells sorted from blood, sampled in a trial of the OX40 agonist ivuxolimab. Written as DNA, the CDR3 is TGTGCCAGCAGCTTATTTTCCGGAGGGACCGGGGAGCTGTTTTTT. The encoded protein is CASSLFSGGTGELFF.